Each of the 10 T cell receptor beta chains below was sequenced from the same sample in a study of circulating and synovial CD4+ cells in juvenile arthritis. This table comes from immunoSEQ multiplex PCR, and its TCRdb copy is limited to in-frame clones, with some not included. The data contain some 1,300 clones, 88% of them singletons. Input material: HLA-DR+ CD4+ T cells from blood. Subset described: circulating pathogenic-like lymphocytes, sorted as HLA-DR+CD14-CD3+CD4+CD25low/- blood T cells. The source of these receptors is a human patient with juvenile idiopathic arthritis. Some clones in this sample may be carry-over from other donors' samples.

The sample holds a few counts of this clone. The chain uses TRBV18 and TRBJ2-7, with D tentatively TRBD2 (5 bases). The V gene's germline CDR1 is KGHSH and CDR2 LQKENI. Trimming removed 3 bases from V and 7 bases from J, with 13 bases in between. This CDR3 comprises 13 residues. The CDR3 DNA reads TGTGCCAGCTCACCGCGAGGGCGACTGGAGCAGTACTTC. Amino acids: CASSPRGRLEQYF.

CDR3 loop: CASSTGQGTHYGYTF. CDR3 sequence (DNA): TGTGCCAGCAGCACCGGACAGGGGACTCATTATGGCTACACCTTC. The V call is TRBV7-9, the J call TRBJ1-2; 9 bases line up with TRBD1. The CDR3 runs to 15 residues. Trimming cost V 5 bases and J 5 bases; bases outside gene matches: 9. The germline V gene encodes CDR1 SEHNR and CDR2 FQNEAQ (reference sequence).

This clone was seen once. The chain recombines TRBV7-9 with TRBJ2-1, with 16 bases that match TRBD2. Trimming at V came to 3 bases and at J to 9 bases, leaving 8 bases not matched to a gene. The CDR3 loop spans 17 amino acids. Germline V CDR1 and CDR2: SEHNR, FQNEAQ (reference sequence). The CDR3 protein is CASSFSGTSGRVAEQFF. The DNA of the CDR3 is TGTGCCAGCAGCTTTAGCGGGACTAGCGGGAGGGTGGCTGAGCAGTTCTTC.

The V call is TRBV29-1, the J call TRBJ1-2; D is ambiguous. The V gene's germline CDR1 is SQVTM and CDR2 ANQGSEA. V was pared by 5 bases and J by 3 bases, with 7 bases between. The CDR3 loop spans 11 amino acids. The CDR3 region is CSVTAYYGYTF. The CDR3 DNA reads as TGCAGCGTTACAGCCTACTATGGCTACACCTTC. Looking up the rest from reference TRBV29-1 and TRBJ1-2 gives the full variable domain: SAVISQKPSRDICQRGTSLTIQCQVDSQVTMMFWYRQQPGQSLTLIATANQGSEATYESGFVIDKFPISRPNLTFSTLTVSNMSPEDSSIYLCSVTAYYGYTFGSGTRLTVV.

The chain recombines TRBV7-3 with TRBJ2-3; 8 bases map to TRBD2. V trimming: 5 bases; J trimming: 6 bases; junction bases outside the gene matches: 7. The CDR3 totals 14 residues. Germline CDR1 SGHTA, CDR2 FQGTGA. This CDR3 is CASSASGSVDTQYF. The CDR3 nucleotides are TGTGCCAGCAGCGCTAGCGGGTCTGTGGATACGCAGTATTTT.

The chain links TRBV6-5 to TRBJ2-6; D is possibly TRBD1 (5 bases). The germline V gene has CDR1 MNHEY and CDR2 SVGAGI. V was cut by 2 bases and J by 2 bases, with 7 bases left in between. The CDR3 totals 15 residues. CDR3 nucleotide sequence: TGTGCCAGCAGTTACGTAGGGGCTGGGGCCAACGTCCTGACTTTC. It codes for CASSYVGAGANVLTF.

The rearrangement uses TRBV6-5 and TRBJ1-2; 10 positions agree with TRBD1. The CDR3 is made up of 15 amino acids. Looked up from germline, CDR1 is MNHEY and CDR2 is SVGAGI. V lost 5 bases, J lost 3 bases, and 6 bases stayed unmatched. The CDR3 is CASSAEGTGDYGYTF. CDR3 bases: TGTGCCAGCAGTGCCGAGGGGACAGGGGACTATGGCTACACCTTC.

DNA of the CDR3: TGTGCCAGCAGACCCATGGACAGCTATGGCTACACCTTC. Its translation is CASRPMDSYGYTF. V gene TRBV6-5 combines with J gene TRBJ1-2; D may be TRBD1 (6 bases). Germline values: CDR1 MNHEY, CDR2 SVGAGI. Trimming stripped 6 bases from V and 4 bases from J, with 12 bases between. This CDR3 has 13 residues.

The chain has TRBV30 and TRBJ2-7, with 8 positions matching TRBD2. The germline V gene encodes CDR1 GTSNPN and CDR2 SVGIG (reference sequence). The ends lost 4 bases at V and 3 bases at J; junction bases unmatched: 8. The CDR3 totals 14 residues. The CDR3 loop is CAWNPGLVNYEQYF. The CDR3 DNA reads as TGTGCCTGGAACCCGGGACTAGTGAACTACGAGCAGTACTTC.

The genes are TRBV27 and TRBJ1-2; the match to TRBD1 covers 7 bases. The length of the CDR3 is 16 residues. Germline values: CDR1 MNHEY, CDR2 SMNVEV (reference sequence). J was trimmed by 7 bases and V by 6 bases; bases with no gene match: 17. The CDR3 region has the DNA TGTGCCAGCAGCTCCATTCAGACAGGGTTACTTCTTGGCTACACCTTC. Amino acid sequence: CASSSIQTGLLLGYTF.